This T cell receptor (beta chain) was observed in a study of T-cell reconstitution after alpha-beta-depleted transplantation in children. Unique molecular identifiers featured in how the TCRbeta library was prepared. Each CDR3 protein gets one entry after TCRdb re-called the PCR reads with MiXCR. This sample has fewer than 550,000 distinct CDR3 sequences, with roughly an eighth found just once. Findings and limits, study-wide: Some patients' high day-60 TCRbeta diversity was attributed to recipient cells surviving conditioning. At around two months after transplant, the alpha-beta T cells were reportedly derived from several hundred expanded clones that came from non-depleted graft cells. Newly generated T cells supplied most T-cell counts and diversity one year post-transplant.

This clonotype was counted ten times or more. Its specificity is unknown. The sample in question was PBMCs, mostly from graft donor cells, obtained 180 days after TCRalphabeta/CD19-depleted stem cell transplant. This sequence originates from a female patient between 2 and 15 years old who had a stem cell transplant for aplastic anemia, so the T cells may come from the graft donor.

CDR3 residues: CATSDFDSERQYF. As DNA, the CDR3 is TGTGCCACCAGTGATTTCGACAGCGAGAGGCAGTACTTC. The rearrangement links TRBV24-1 to TRBJ2-7; TRBD1 might be the D (5 bases). Trimming stripped 1 base from V and 9 bases from J, with 12 bases between. The CDR3 contains 13 residues. Germline V gene lookup returns CDR1 KGHDR and CDR2 SFDVKD.